This T cell receptor beta chain is drawn from a study of tumor and adjacent non-tumor tissue in lung cancer. Study details: The cohort had approximately 13 adenocarcinoma, a couple of squamous cell and 1 small cell patients. Aged about 31 to 76 years, patients included fewer than 11 men and 5 women with stage I to III disease.

The template was RNA from unsorted bulk tissue. The library came from three nested PCR rounds adapted from ARM-PCR protocols. Via MiXCR, TCRdb re-called the multiplex PCR reads, giving one row per CDR3 protein. The data hold 55,000 to 75,000 distinct CDR3 sequences, with 60% observed a single time. This clonotype was recorded at least ten times. This clonotype originated in a man in his fifties or sixties with non-small cell lung cancer. Sequences were obtained from lung tumor tissue.

The CDR3 region is CASSSMSRTYEQYF. The CDR3 DNA sequence: TGTGCCAGCAGTTCTATGTCTCGGACCTACGAGCAGTACTTC. This rearrangement joins TRBV28 to TRBJ2-7; D gene unclear. CDR1 and CDR2 (germline): MDHEN, SYDVKM. Trimming removed 4 bases at V and 2 bases at J, with 12 bases between. CDR3 length equals 14 residues.